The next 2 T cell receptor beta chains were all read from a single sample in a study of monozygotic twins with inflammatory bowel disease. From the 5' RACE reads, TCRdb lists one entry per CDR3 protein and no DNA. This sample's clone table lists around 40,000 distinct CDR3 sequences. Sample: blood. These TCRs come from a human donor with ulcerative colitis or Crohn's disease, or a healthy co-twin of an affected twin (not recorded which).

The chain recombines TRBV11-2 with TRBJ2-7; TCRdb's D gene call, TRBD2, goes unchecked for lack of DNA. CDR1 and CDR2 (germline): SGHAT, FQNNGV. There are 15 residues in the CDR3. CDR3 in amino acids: CASSSQTRVGDEQYF.

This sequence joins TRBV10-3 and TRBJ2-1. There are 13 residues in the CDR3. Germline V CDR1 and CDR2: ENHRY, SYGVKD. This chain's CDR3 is CAISDTRWNEQFF.